These 20 T cell receptor beta chains were all obtained from the same sample, sequenced in a study of blood T cells in healthy people across ages. Alongside a J-beta primer mix, a sample-barcoded 5' primer served in a second PCR lasting about 7 to 11 cycles. TCRdb called the 5' RACE reads again in MiXCR, with one record for every CDR3 protein. The sample carries about 1,400,000 distinct CDR3 sequences, roughly 60% recorded once. Sequences were obtained from blood. Source of these receptors: a man between 18 and 29 years old in good health.

This clonotype was seen just once. This chain joins TRBV6-6 and TRBJ2-3; D might be TRBD2 (6 bases). The CDR3 covers 14 residues. Germline V gives CDR1 MNHNY, CDR2 SVGAGI (reference sequence). V lost 5 bases, J lost 2 bases, and 11 bases lay in between. CDR3 DNA sequence: TGTGCCAGCAGTCCGGACTATTTCACAGATACGCAGTATTTT. Translation: CASSPDYFTDTQYF.

The chain links TRBV5-1 to TRBJ2-7, with D possibly being TRBD1 (6 bases). Trimming removed 5 bases from V and 0 bases from J, with 15 bases in between. The CDR3 contains 15 residues. Germline V CDR1 and CDR2: SGHRS, YFSETQ. The CDR3 nucleotides are TGCGCCAGCAGAGGGTGGCAGGGGAGCTCCTACGAGCAGTACTTC. Its protein product is CASRGWQGSSYEQYF.

The rearrangement links TRBV27 to TRBJ2-7; TRBD2 aligns across 8 bases. The germline gives CDR1 MNHEY, CDR2 SMNVEV (reference sequence). The CDR3 totals 17 residues. J lost 2 bases, V lost 6 bases, and 15 bases had no gene match. DNA of the CDR3: TGTGCCAGCAGAATAGCGGGGATCAGCACATATACCTACGAGCAGTACTTC. Translating it yields CASRIAGISTYTYEQYF.

The chain employs TRBV9 and TRBJ2-5; D ambiguous. Trimming left V 0 bases short and J 7 bases short, with 13 bases between. The CDR3 has 14 residues. Germline-derived CDR1 and CDR2 are SGDLS and YYNGEE. Here the CDR3 reads CASSVERVTGTQYF. CDR3 coding DNA: TGTGCCAGCAGCGTAGAAAGGGTAACCGGGACCCAGTACTTC.

The chain employs TRBV7-7 and TRBJ2-1, with D tentatively TRBD2 (6 bases). Trimming left V 5 bases short and J 4 bases short, with 15 bases between. The V gene's germline CDR1 is SSHAT and CDR2 FNYEAQ (reference sequence). The CDR3 is 15 residues long. The CDR3: CASSPRLGLYNEQFF. The CDR3 DNA is TGTGCCAGCAGCCCGCGACTGGGACTGTACAATGAGCAGTTCTTC.

A word on this clonotype: This may stem from a read error, because a much larger clone lies one nucleotide away. The V gene is TRBV7-8, the J gene TRBJ2-7; 7 bases line up with TRBD2. The J call may not be correct, given that the DNA end is closer to TRBJ2-4. The germline V gene has CDR1 SGHVS and CDR2 FQNEAQ. This CDR3 comprises 17 residues. The CDR3 DNA is TGTGCCAGCGGCTTAGGGCTCCGGGGGGAGGGCCTGAACATTCAGTACTTC. Translation: CASGLGLRGEGLNIQYF.

The chain uses TRBV10-3 and TRBJ2-3; 8 nucleotides line up with TRBD1. The CDR3 length is 15 residues. V dropped 3 bases and J dropped 5; count of bases not matched to a gene: 7. Per the germline V gene, CDR1 is ENHRY and CDR2 is SYGVKD. CDR3 in amino acids: CAISDPTGAGDTQYF. The CDR3 DNA is TGTGCCATCAGTGACCCGACAGGGGCAGGAGATACGCAGTATTTT.

The genes are TRBV20-1 and TRBJ2-7; 7 bases align to TRBD2. In germline, CDR1 is DFQATT, CDR2 SNEGSKA (reference sequence). V shed 1 base and J 2 bases; nucleotides not matched to a gene: 14. The CDR3 has 17 amino acids. The CDR3 nucleotides read TGCAGTGCTAGAGGGCGAGGAAAAAGCGGGAACGCCTACGAGCAGTACTTC. Translation gives CSARGRGKSGNAYEQYF.

This sequence joins TRBV20-1 and TRBJ2-1, with D possibly TRBD2 on 5 matching bases. Trimming took off 3 bases at V and 9 bases at J, with 15 bases between the two ends. Germline assignment: CDR1 DFQATT and CDR2 SNEGSKA (reference sequence). The CDR3 spans 13 residues. The CDR3 reads CSASRARRTEQFF. The DNA for the CDR3 is TGCAGTGCTAGTAGGGCTAGGAGGACTGAGCAGTTCTTC.

The chain couples TRBV6-6 to TRBJ1-6; possibly TRBD1 for D (5 bases). Germline CDR1 reads MNHNY; CDR2 reads SVGAGI (reference sequence). Trimming took 10 bases from V and 16 from J, leaving 17 bases between them. CDR3 size: 11 residues. The CDR3 sequence is CATTDSNLLHF. The CDR3 nucleotides read TGTGCCACAACCGACAGTAATCTTCTCCACTTT.

This chain links TRBV5-1 with TRBJ2-3; 8 nucleotides line up with TRBD2. In germline, CDR1 is SGHRS, CDR2 YFSETQ. CDR3 length: 16 amino acids. Germline trimming cut 4 bases from V and 4 bases from J; bases unmatched to any gene: 11. The CDR3, as DNA: TGCGCCAGCAGCCATCGAAATGCCGGGGGGGCAGATACGCAGTATTTT. Protein product: CASSHRNAGGADTQYF.

The chain recombines TRBV28 with TRBJ1-4, with 7 bases fitting TRBD1. The J segment lost 7 bases and the V segment lost 4 bases, leaving 3 bases of the junction unmatched. The CDR3 runs 13 residues. Germline CDR1 reads MDHEN; CDR2 reads SYDVKM. The CDR3 DNA reads as TGTGCCAGCAGTTACTACAGGGGTGAAAAACTGTTTTTT. As protein: CASSYYRGEKLFF.

This chain links TRBV5-5 with TRBJ2-1, with D uncertain. The CDR3 sequence is 16 residues long. Trimming cost V 1 base and J 1 base, with 12 bases left between them. The germline V gene has CDR1 SGHKS and CDR2 YYEKEE (reference sequence). CDR3 in DNA: TGTGCCAGCAGCTTGTTACTCCCCCCTTCCTACAATGAGCAGTTCTTC. Its translation is CASSLLLPPSYNEQFF.

The table lists this clonotype with a count of one. This chain connects TRBV20-1 to TRBJ1-2; D gene ambiguous. The CDR3 extends over 15 amino acids. V lost 4 bases and J 0 bases, leaving 15 bases between the germline ends. Germline CDR1 DFQATT, CDR2 SNEGSKA (reference sequence). Written as DNA, the CDR3 is TGCAGTGCTAAACGGACTGGCCGTGCTAACTATGGCTACACCTTC. Amino acid sequence: CSAKRTGRANYGYTF.

The chain joins TRBV24-1 to TRBJ2-1; D gene unclear. CDR1 and CDR2 (germline): KGHDR, SFDVKD. This CDR3 is 13 amino acids long. The germline V and J ends were trimmed by 5 bases and 7 bases, with 11 bases remaining between them. CDR3: CATSGGLDNEQFF. CDR3 bases: TGTGCCACCAGTGGTGGGCTAGATAATGAGCAGTTCTTC.

V gene TRBV7-9 combines with J gene TRBJ1-1, with D maybe TRBD1 (5 bases). V shed 6 bases and J shed 8 bases, with 16 bases lying between them. The CDR3 has 13 amino acids. Looked up from germline, CDR1 is SEHNR and CDR2 is FQNEAQ (reference sequence). CDR3 DNA sequence: TGTGCCAGCAGAAGCGTGTCGGGGCCAGAAGCTTTCTTT. It specifies CASRSVSGPEAFF.

The chain uses TRBV25-1 and TRBJ1-1; no definite D call. Germline V lookup: CDR1 MGHDK, CDR2 SYGVNS. Trimming removed 4 bases from V and 0 bases from J, with 12 bases in between. CDR3 length: 15 amino acids. The CDR3 protein is CASSGPRFMNTEAFF. The CDR3 nucleotides read TGTGCCAGCAGTGGCCCGAGATTTATGAACACTGAAGCTTTCTTT.

This clonotype was seen a few times. V is TRBV27 and J is TRBJ1-6, with D maybe TRBD1 (5 bases). Per germline, CDR1 MNHEY and CDR2 SMNVEV (reference sequence). The V gene lost 5 bases and the J gene lost 1 base, with 9 bases spanning the gap. This CDR3 is built from 15 residues. This CDR3 reads CASSEDISYNSPLHF. As DNA, the CDR3 is TGTGCCAGCAGTGAGGACATTTCCTATAATTCACCCCTCCACTTT.

The chain recombines TRBV7-2 with TRBJ2-6; D is uncertain. This CDR3 comprises 16 residues. Trimming pared 6 bases from V and 0 bases from J, leaving 12 bases between. Germline lookup yields CDR1 SGHTA and CDR2 FQGNSA. CDR3 in amino acids: CASRPSRTSGANVLTF. The CDR3 DNA is TGTGCCAGCAGACCCAGCCGGACCTCTGGGGCCAACGTCCTGACTTTC.

This chain joins TRBV27 and TRBJ1-5, with D perhaps matching TRBD1 (6 bases). The CDR3 covers 13 residues. Germline loops: CDR1 MNHEY, CDR2 SMNVEV (reference sequence). V lost 2 bases and J lost 7, with 9 bases in between. CDR3 protein: CASSLTRGQPQHF. The DNA of the CDR3 is TGTGCCAGCAGTTTAACCAGGGGCCAGCCCCAGCATTTT.